This is a list of T cell receptor beta chains from one sample in a study of cytomegalovirus exposure and HLA in healthy donors. The assay was immunoSEQ multiplex PCR, and TCRdb's table has in-frame clones only and misses some. The listing contains over 200,000 clones. The sequencing input was PBMCs. The receptors come from a woman under 40 in good health and CMV-seropositive. Each CDR3 is given with its conserved first and last residue. A D gene is named only where the DNA matches it firmly.

j_gene: TRBJ2-1
d_gene: TRBD2
v_gene: TRBV5-1
CDR3aa: CASSGLAHYNEQFF
CDR3nt: TGCGCCAGCAGCGGACTAGCCCATTACAATGAGCAGTTCTTC

j_gene: TRBJ2-1
d_gene: .
v_gene: TRBV7-2
CDR3aa: CASSILPGGSYNEQFF
CDR3nt: TGTGCCAGCAGCATTTTACCAGGAGGGTCCTACAATGAGCAGTTCTTC

j_gene: TRBJ2-2
d_gene: TRBD1
v_gene: TRBV5-4
CDR3aa: CASSLYRQGPIGELFF
CDR3nt: TGTGCCAGCAGCTTGTATAGACAGGGTCCCATCGGGGAGCTGTTTTTT

j_gene: TRBJ2-3
d_gene: TRBD2
v_gene: TRBV19
CDR3aa: CASSFWASGLADTQYF
CDR3nt: TGTGCCAGTAGCTTCTGGGCTAGCGGGCTGGCAGACACGCAGTATTTT

j_gene: TRBJ1-2
d_gene: .
v_gene: TRBV6-1
CDR3aa: CASSPDFGLNYGYTF
CDR3nt: TGTGCCAGCAGTCCGGACTTTGGTCTCAACTATGGCTACACCTTC

j_gene: TRBJ2-1
d_gene: TRBD2
v_gene: TRBV11-2
CDR3aa: CASSPRLAAQNEQFF
CDR3nt: TGTGCCAGCAGCCCAAGACTAGCTGCGCAGAATGAGCAGTTCTTC

j_gene: TRBJ1-3
d_gene: .
v_gene: TRBV9
CDR3aa: CASSASGNSGNTIYF
CDR3nt: TGTGCCAGCAGCGCCTCAGGGAACTCTGGAAACACCATATATTTT

j_gene: TRBJ1-1
d_gene: .
v_gene: TRBV7-9
CDR3aa: CASSPRGGVNTEAFF
CDR3nt: TGTGCCAGCAGCCCACGAGGGGGGGTGAACACTGAAGCTTTCTTT

j_gene: TRBJ2-7
d_gene: .
v_gene: TRBV7-2
CDR3aa: CASSLGPGAYEQYF
CDR3nt: TGTGCCAGCAGCTTAGGGCCAGGGGCCTACGAGCAGTACTTC

j_gene: TRBJ1-4
d_gene: TRBD1
v_gene: TRBV29-1
CDR3aa: CSVEGDRSHREKLFF
CDR3nt: TGCAGCGTTGAGGGGGACAGGAGCCATAGGGAAAAACTGTTTTTT

j_gene: TRBJ1-1
d_gene: TRBD1
v_gene: TRBV4-1
CDR3aa: CASSHGSDRANTEAFF
CDR3nt: TGCGCCAGCAGCCACGGATCGGACAGGGCGAACACTGAAGCTTTCTTT

j_gene: TRBJ1-4
d_gene: .
v_gene: TRBV15
CDR3aa: CATSRAGGAEKLFF
CDR3nt: TGTGCCACCAGCAGAGCTGGGGGCGCTGAAAAACTGTTTTTT

j_gene: TRBJ2-7
d_gene: .
v_gene: TRBV19
CDR3aa: CASSLGGLYEQYF
CDR3nt: TGTGCCAGTAGCCTAGGGGGACTATACGAGCAGTACTTC

j_gene: TRBJ1-2
d_gene: .
v_gene: TRBV30
CDR3aa: CAWSVRRGQTYGYTF
CDR3nt: TGTGCCTGGAGTGTACGCCGGGGTCAGACCTATGGCTACACCTTC

j_gene: TRBJ1-2
d_gene: .
v_gene: TRBV28
CDR3aa: CASSSQTRQPRSYGYTF
CDR3nt: TGTGCCAGCAGTTCCCAGACTAGACAGCCCCGGTCCTATGGCTACACCTTC

j_gene: TRBJ2-5
d_gene: TRBD1
v_gene: TRBV2
CDR3aa: CASRKGGSQPYQETQYF
CDR3nt: TGTGCCAGCAGGAAAGGGGGCAGCCAACCGTACCAAGAGACCCAGTACTTC

j_gene: TRBJ1-1
d_gene: .
v_gene: TRBV5-4
CDR3aa: CASGLALLNTEAFF
CDR3nt: TGTGCCAGCGGCTTGGCCTTACTAAACACTGAAGCTTTCTTT

j_gene: TRBJ1-2
d_gene: TRBD1
v_gene: TRBV2
CDR3aa: CASRGTVTNYGYTF
CDR3nt: TGTGCCAGCAGGGGGACAGTGACTAACTATGGCTACACCTTC

j_gene: TRBJ1-6
d_gene: .
v_gene: TRBV7-9
CDR3aa: CASSGPEVTDNSPLHF
CDR3nt: TGTGCCAGCAGCGGCCCGGAGGTTACGGACAATTCACCCCTCCACTTT

j_gene: TRBJ1-2
d_gene: TRBD1
v_gene: TRBV18
CDR3aa: CASSPRPQGLSYGYTF
CDR3nt: TGTGCCAGCTCACCACGGCCACAGGGGTTGAGCTATGGCTACACCTTC

j_gene: TRBJ2-7
d_gene: .
v_gene: TRBV10-1
CDR3aa: CATKPDSSYDEQYF
CDR3nt: TGCGCCACCAAGCCGGACAGTTCCTACGACGAGCAGTACTTC

j_gene: TRBJ2-1
d_gene: TRBD2
v_gene: TRBV25-1
CDR3aa: CASRAPGGVSYNEQFF
CDR3nt: TGTGCCAGCAGGGCCCCCGGGGGGGTATCCTACAATGAGCAGTTCTTC

j_gene: TRBJ1-1
d_gene: TRBD1
v_gene: TRBV7-6
CDR3aa: CASSLLEGATEAFF
CDR3nt: TGTGCCAGCAGCTTACTGGAGGGGGCGACGGAAGCTTTCTTT

j_gene: TRBJ2-7
d_gene: TRBD1
v_gene: TRBV10-1
CDR3aa: CASSNPGQGYEQYF
CDR3nt: TGCGCCAGCAGTAACCCGGGACAGGGATACGAGCAGTACTTC

j_gene: TRBJ2-4
d_gene: .
v_gene: TRBV6-1
CDR3aa: CASSESGSGGIQYF
CDR3nt: TGTGCCAGCAGTGAATCCGGTAGCGGTGGCATTCAGTACTTC

j_gene: TRBJ2-2
d_gene: .
v_gene: TRBV4-3
CDR3aa: CASSQTRDYGELFF
CDR3nt: TGCGCCAGCAGCCAAACCAGGGATTACGGGGAGCTGTTTTTT

j_gene: TRBJ1-2
d_gene: .
v_gene: TRBV11-2
CDR3aa: CASSSTSSANYGYTF
CDR3nt: TGTGCCAGCAGCTCGACTTCCTCCGCTAACTATGGCTACACCTTC

j_gene: TRBJ2-7
d_gene: .
v_gene: TRBV6-1
CDR3aa: CASSVDGYSYEQYF
CDR3nt: TGTGCCAGCAGTGTCGACGGGTACTCCTACGAGCAGTACTTC

j_gene: TRBJ2-2
d_gene: .
v_gene: TRBV7-2
CDR3aa: CASSLFRKEGANTGELFF
CDR3nt: TGTGCCAGCAGCCTGTTCCGCAAGGAGGGGGCAAACACCGGGGAGCTGTTTTTT

j_gene: TRBJ1-2
d_gene: .
v_gene: TRBV2
CDR3aa: CATQASYGYTF
CDR3nt: TGTGCCACCCAGGCCAGCTATGGCTACACCTTC

j_gene: TRBJ2-5
d_gene: TRBD2
v_gene: TRBV11-2
CDR3aa: CASSLGGTGGQETQYF
CDR3nt: TGTGCCAGCAGCTTAGGTGGGACGGGGGGCCAAGAGACCCAGTACTTC

j_gene: TRBJ2-7
d_gene: .
v_gene: TRBV18
CDR3aa: CASSPKYYYEQYF
CDR3nt: TGTGCCAGCTCACCAAAGTACTACTACGAGCAGTACTTC

j_gene: TRBJ2-3
d_gene: TRBD2
v_gene: TRBV5-1
CDR3aa: CASSFWTSGGVTDTQYF
CDR3nt: TGCGCCAGCAGCTTCTGGACTAGCGGGGGGGTCACAGATACGCAGTATTTT

j_gene: TRBJ1-5
d_gene: .
v_gene: TRBV4-3
CDR3aa: CASSQTEFSNQPQHF
CDR3nt: TGCGCCAGCAGCCAAACGGAGTTTAGCAATCAGCCCCAGCATTTT

j_gene: TRBJ2-7
d_gene: TRBD2
v_gene: TRBV10-3
CDR3aa: CAISESTSSPYEQYF
CDR3nt: TGTGCCATCAGTGAGTCGACTAGCAGCCCCTACGAGCAGTACTTC

j_gene: TRBJ1-4
d_gene: TRBD1
v_gene: TRBV11-2
CDR3aa: CASSLDRGRPEKLFF
CDR3nt: TGTGCCAGCAGCTTAGATAGGGGGCGACCTGAAAAACTGTTTTTT

j_gene: TRBJ1-4
d_gene: .
v_gene: TRBV25-1
CDR3aa: CASSESRLSEKLFF
CDR3nt: TGTGCCAGCAGTGAAAGTCGCTTGAGTGAAAAACTGTTTTTT

j_gene: TRBJ2-7
d_gene: .
v_gene: TRBV7-9
CDR3aa: CASSLVAAPGSYEQYF
CDR3nt: TGTGCCAGCAGCTTAGTGGCCGCCCCGGGCTCCTACGAGCAGTACTTC

j_gene: TRBJ2-3
d_gene: .
v_gene: TRBV19
CDR3aa: CAIRGASTDTQYF
CDR3nt: TGTGCCATCCGGGGTGCGAGCACAGATACGCAGTATTTT

j_gene: TRBJ1-3
d_gene: .
v_gene: TRBV7-9
CDR3aa: CASSFSGDPGNTIYF
CDR3nt: TGTGCCAGCAGCTTTTCAGGGGATCCTGGAAACACCATATATTTT

j_gene: TRBJ2-1
d_gene: TRBD2
v_gene: TRBV7-8
CDR3aa: CASSILAGGLLYNEQFF
CDR3nt: TGTGCCAGCAGCATTCTAGCGGGAGGCCTTCTCTACAATGAGCAGTTCTTC

j_gene: TRBJ2-1
d_gene: TRBD2
v_gene: TRBV7-2
CDR3aa: CASSVAGAIGNEQFF
CDR3nt: TGTGCCAGCAGCGTAGCGGGGGCTATTGGGAATGAGCAGTTCTTC

j_gene: TRBJ2-2
d_gene: TRBD2
v_gene: TRBV13
CDR3aa: CASSSPGTSQKAGELFF
CDR3nt: TGTGCCAGCAGCTCGCCGGGGACTAGCCAAAAGGCCGGGGAGCTGTTTTTT

j_gene: TRBJ2-7
d_gene: .
v_gene: TRBV18
CDR3aa: CASSPPPEGNEQYF
CDR3nt: TGTGCCAGCTCACCCCCCCCGGAGGGAAACGAGCAGTACTTC

j_gene: TRBJ2-2
d_gene: TRBD2
v_gene: TRBV6-5
CDR3aa: CASSYQAGGPTGELFF
CDR3nt: TGTGCCAGCAGTTACCAAGCGGGAGGGCCAACCGGGGAGCTGTTTTTT

j_gene: TRBJ1-5
d_gene: TRBD1
v_gene: TRBV4-2
CDR3aa: CASSQDLDRGQPQHF
CDR3nt: TGTGCCAGCAGCCAAGATCTGGACAGGGGACAGCCCCAGCATTTT

j_gene: TRBJ1-1
d_gene: .
v_gene: TRBV10-3
CDR3aa: CAIKRGGTEAFF
CDR3nt: TGTGCCATCAAACGGGGGGGCACTGAAGCTTTCTTT

j_gene: TRBJ2-1
d_gene: .
v_gene: TRBV4-3
CDR3aa: CASSQDPRDNEQFF
CDR3nt: TGCGCCAGCAGCCAAGATCCTAGAGACAATGAGCAGTTCTTC

j_gene: TRBJ2-5
d_gene: .
v_gene: TRBV5-1
CDR3aa: CASSLVREETQYF
CDR3nt: TGCGCCAGCAGCTTGGTCAGGGAAGAGACCCAGTACTTC

j_gene: TRBJ2-1
d_gene: .
v_gene: TRBV19
CDR3aa: CASSHGRRNEQFF
CDR3nt: TGTGCCAGTAGTCATGGGAGGAGGAATGAGCAGTTCTTC

j_gene: TRBJ1-5
d_gene: .
v_gene: TRBV12-5
CDR3aa: CASGLGGEPQHF
CDR3nt: TGTGCTAGTGGTTTGGGGGGGGAGCCCCAGCATTTT